This T cell receptor beta chain was obtained from a study of cytomegalovirus exposure and HLA in healthy donors. Study results and caveats: Presence/absence results assume similar sequencing depth per donor, which may not hold.

The PCR made use of 60 Vbeta and 13 Jbeta primers. The protocol was immunoSEQ multiplex PCR, while the TCRdb copy is restricted to in-frame clones and leaves out a portion. The data show 200,000 to 250,000 clones, roughly 83% seen once. About this clone itself: Antigen: not known.

Healthy bone marrow donors made up the cohort. Sequencing was done on a sample of PBMCs. The source is a girl aged 5-17 years in good health and CMV-seronegative.

CDR3 sequence reads: CASSSTRGEQFF. The CDR3 DNA sequence: TGCGCCAGCAGTTCGACCCGGGGTGAGCAGTTCTTC. The chain joins TRBV10-1 to TRBJ2-1; TRBD2 is a possible D gene (5 bases). The CDR3 is made up of 12 amino acids. Germline CDR1 is WNHNN and CDR2 is SYGVQD (reference sequence). With 5 bases removed from V and 9 bases from J, the gap between germline ends came to 11 bases.